This section outlines one TCR beta chain sequence together with its context. What antigen it recognizes has not been identified. Nothing much larger sits one base from this clone, and base qualities are not available. Via the germline V gene (reference sequence), CDR1 is LGHDT and CDR2 YNNKEL. The cysteine opens and the phenylalanine closes a CDR3 of 15 amino acids. The retained sequence is limited to the CDR3, 45 bases, with the frame set at the first base. V drops 1 base and J drops 9 bases, leaving 17 bases in between. In light of the paper, this sample's time point label describes: baseline before first vaccination. The vaccinee samples were drawn from two UK trials, COV001 and COV002, one of which was a single-blind randomized controlled phase 2/3 trial testing AZD1222 (ChAdOx1 nCoV-19) in healthy adults. For TCRbeta chain sequencing, PBMC samples from trial participants were taken at day 0 and at day 28 after the second dose.

The CDR3 regions of human TCRbeta chains were analyzed by immunosequencing. Under the source paper's analysis protocol: Repertoire TCRs were matched against a reference library of SARS-CoV-2-specific TCRs generated with the MIRA antigen-specificity platform. Breadth meant the fraction of unique TCRs that were SARS-CoV-2-associated, whereas depth meant the fraction of total T cells that were SARS-CoV-2-associated. Using the MIRA data, each spike-specific TCR was assigned both to the spike region to which the TCR was reactive and to a CD4 or CD8 class. Log10-transformed breadth and depth values were compared by one-way ANOVA with Sidak's multiple comparisons tests. Drawn from immuneACCESS, this table holds only the in-frame rearrangements with V and J called that TCRdb kept. Clones are partly lost; checked studies trace under half to an unresolved V gene and leave the rest unexplained. The V and J calls and the clone size are those of that table, but D and trimming were determined from the DNA. For this sample there are about 150,000 clones; 94% appear just once. The ten largest clonotypes hold about 1.3% of the sample.

This specimen comes from a study of T cell responses to AZD1222 COVID-19 vaccine (dated by TCRdb to 2020 to 2023). For the study in its entirety: AZD1222 recipients with second doses at about 4 weeks or about 12 weeks were pooled, because spike-specific TCR depth and breadth did not differ between schedules. TCR sequencing was performed for 230 to 250 trial participants, of whom 200 to 220 were given two doses of AZD1222 and around 25 were given two doses of MenACWY control vaccine. Enrollment into the trials was organized by age into subgroups of 18-55, 56-69 and 70-plus years, and those subgroups contained roughly 150, 30 and 60 TCR-sequenced participants, respectively.

Overall study results and their limits: CD4 TCRs associated with the vaccine covered the entire spike protein, and the dominant responses were in regions 160-218 and 743-854. Conclusions about previously exposed vaccinees were limited because only six AZD1222 recipients were SARS-CoV-2 seropositive at baseline. Participants were mostly white British and included more females than males, and it was suggested by the authors that clonal diversity may have been underestimated. After two AZD1222 doses, both the breadth and the depth of spike-specific TCRs were significantly higher than at day 0 and than in MenACWY recipients. Because no samples from the day 14 peak response were available, repertoires could be characterized only after the peak T cell response. Epitopes outside the regions mutated in the B.1.351 and B.1.1.7 variants were reportedly recognized by nearly half of the unique spike-specific TCRs. In the small 56-69-year group, the increase in depth fell short of significance, most likely because of low power.

The source of this sequence is an adult in good health. Source: peripheral blood, taken on day 0 of AZD1222 vaccination. The chain is encoded by TRBV3-1 (or the pseudogene TRBV3-2) joined to TRBJ2-3; the D segment cannot be called with confidence. DNA sequence: TGTGCCAGCAGCCAAGCGAGCAATCTCCCCAGGACGCAGTATTTT. The translation is CASSQASNLPRTQYF.